Listed below are T cell receptor beta chains from one sample, sequenced in a study of identical twins. One entry per CDR3 protein results from TCRdb running MiXCR on the 5' RACE reads. The sample has fewer than 650,000 distinct CDR3 sequences; just over 7% are singletons. The same sample was also studied in work on yellow fever vaccine responses in identical twins.

Sequencing was done on a sample of PBMCs. The source of these receptors is a young woman in good health. Both conserved end residues are part of each CDR3.

>TRBV24-1|TRBJ2-3|14
CATSGWAHTDTQYF
>TRBV5-1|TRBJ2-5|15
CASSLATGYGETQYF
>TRBV28|TRBJ2-1|14
CASGTSGVYNEQFF
>TRBV7-6|TRBJ2-3|18
CASSLVPNPAGGADTQYF
>TRBV6-2/TRBV6-3|TRBJ2-2|16
CASTGLAGLNTGELFF
>TRBV5-6|TRBJ1-5|14
CASSLEGSYQPQHF
>TRBV4-2|TRBJ2-1|14
CASSFRQGSDEQFF
>TRBV4-2|TRBJ2-1|16
CASSQFTSGSIGEQFF
>TRBV11-2|TRBJ2-3|15
CASSPLSLGTDTQYF
>TRBV18|TRBJ2-2|15
CASSRASGNTGELFF
>TRBV14|TRBJ2-2|15
CASFQGLASTGELFF